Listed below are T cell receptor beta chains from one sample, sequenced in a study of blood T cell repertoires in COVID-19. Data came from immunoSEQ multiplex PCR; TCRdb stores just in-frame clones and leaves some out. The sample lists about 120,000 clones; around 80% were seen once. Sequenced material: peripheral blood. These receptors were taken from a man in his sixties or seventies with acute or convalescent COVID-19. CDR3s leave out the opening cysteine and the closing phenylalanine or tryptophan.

CDR3 protein: ASSYFGVYGYT; CDR3 length: 11; V gene: TRBV6-5
CDR3 protein: ASTHPGTGNGYT; CDR3 length: 12; V gene: TRBV11-2
CDR3 protein: AIRGTGDHGYT; CDR3 length: 11; V gene: TRBV10-3
CDR3 protein: AGWRRGSRETQY; CDR3 length: 12; V gene: TRBV30
CDR3 protein: ASSSTTGGQSGELF; CDR3 length: 14; V gene: TRBV7-2
CDR3 protein: ASSLDSYNEQF; CDR3 length: 11; V gene: TRBV11-3
CDR3 protein: ASSIRQSNTEAF; CDR3 length: 12; V gene: TRBV27
CDR3 protein: ATSQGRYQPQH; CDR3 length: 11; V gene: TRBV6-5
CDR3 protein: ASSLDSRPNTEAF; CDR3 length: 13; V gene: TRBV5-1
CDR3 protein: ASSRVGQGMTGANVLT; CDR3 length: 16; V gene: TRBV4-2
CDR3 protein: ASSLDVGTEAF; CDR3 length: 11; V gene: TRBV5-1
CDR3 protein: ASSRRGTGGAHTEAF; CDR3 length: 15; V gene: TRBV5-6
CDR3 protein: ASSFRSGTEAF; CDR3 length: 11; V gene: TRBV11-2
CDR3 protein: ASSVGGTYNEQF; CDR3 length: 12; V gene: TRBV25-1
CDR3 protein: ATKWSILGSYEQY; CDR3 length: 13; V gene: TRBV19
CDR3 protein: ASSLSARERIDEQF; CDR3 length: 14; V gene: TRBV5-1
CDR3 protein: ASSLRWSSGNTIY; CDR3 length: 13; V gene: TRBV6-5
CDR3 protein: ASSLGRSATADEQF; CDR3 length: 14; V gene: TRBV5-1
CDR3 protein: ASSQTGGNTEAF; CDR3 length: 12; V gene: TRBV6-5
CDR3 protein: ASSQGQGDRNEQY; CDR3 length: 13; V gene: TRBV4-2
CDR3 protein: ASTHLRGNQPQH; CDR3 length: 12; V gene: TRBV5-1
CDR3 protein: SVLQGASGYT; CDR3 length: 10; V gene: TRBV29-1
CDR3 protein: ASSYSTGINSPLH; CDR3 length: 13; V gene: TRBV6-5
CDR3 protein: ASSQTSSYEQY; CDR3 length: 11; V gene: TRBV4-2
CDR3 protein: ASSIPRLGYT; CDR3 length: 10; V gene: TRBV19
CDR3 protein: ASSPSGGTEAF; CDR3 length: 11; V gene: TRBV5-1
CDR3 protein: ASRRAGAGGQSDTQY; CDR3 length: 15; V gene: TRBV5-5
CDR3 protein: ASSYSGATEAF; CDR3 length: 11; V gene: TRBV6-5
CDR3 protein: ASSGQREQLSTGELF; CDR3 length: 15; V gene: TRBV2
CDR3 protein: ASSPRGVGDTQY; CDR3 length: 12; V gene: TRBV13
CDR3 protein: ATSRDQTYEQY; CDR3 length: 11; V gene: TRBV15